This is a list of T cell receptor beta chains from one sample in a study of cytomegalovirus exposure and HLA in healthy donors. Repertoires were generated with immunoSEQ multiplex PCR, while TCRdb's copy carries only in-frame clones and drops some. The data show about 160,000 clones, with approximately 80% seen just once and 1.3% held by the top ten. The sequenced sample was PBMCs. The source of these receptors is a man aged 30 to 39 in good health and CMV-seronegative. CDR3s include the opening cysteine and the closing phenylalanine or tryptophan. A D gene is named only where the DNA matches it firmly. Size values are once, few and many counts, or a class for expanded clones, and some rows have none.

TRBV4-3	-	TRBJ1-5	once	TGCGCCAGCAGCCAAGATTGGGGCAGTTATCAGCCCCAGCATTTT	CASSQDWGSYQPQHF
TRBV18	TRBD1	TRBJ1-2	-	TGTGCCAGCTCACCGGGACAGGGGTATGGCTACACCTTC	CASSPGQGYGYTF
TRBV6-5	-	TRBJ2-3	-	TGTGCCAGCAGTCCACGGACAGATACGCAGTATTTT	CASSPRTDTQYF
TRBV6-5	TRBD1	TRBJ1-5	-	TGTGCCAGCAGTCAAAGCAGGGGGAACAATCAGCCCCAGCATTTT	CASSQSRGNNQPQHF
TRBV5-1	TRBD2	TRBJ2-2	-	TGCGCCAGCAGCCTTCTCTTTGGTGCGGGGGAGCTCACCGGGGAGCTGTTTTTT	CASSLLFGAGELTGELFF
TRBV30	-	TRBJ2-7	-	TGTGCCTGGAGCAGAGGAGGGGACAGCTACGAGCAGTACTTC	CAWSRGGDSYEQYF
TRBV29-1	TRBD2	TRBJ2-3	-	TGCAGCGTCGGACTAGCAAAAGATACGCAGTATTTT	CSVGLAKDTQYF
TRBV10-3	TRBD1	TRBJ2-2	-	TGTGCCACCCTCACAGGGGGGACGAACACCGGGGAGCTGTTTTTT	CATLTGGTNTGELFF
TRBV29-1	-	TRBJ1-1	-	TGCAGCGTTGAATGGGGGGGCTTGGGAACTTTCTTT	CSVEWGGLGTFF
TRBV11-3	TRBD1	TRBJ2-7	-	TGTGCCAGCAGCGTCGACAGGGCCCTGTACGAGCAGTACTTC	CASSVDRALYEQYF
TRBV4-1	-	TRBJ2-7	-	TGCGCCAGCAGCCAAGTCCCCCGGGACTACGAGCAGTACTTC	CASSQVPRDYEQYF
TRBV5-1	-	TRBJ2-1	-	TGCGCCAGCAGCCTAACCTCACGACAGAACGATGAGCAGTTCTTC	CASSLTSRQNDEQFF